This T cell receptor (beta chain) was identified during a study of shared clonotypes between healthy human individuals. TCRdb keeps only in-frame clones here, not all; method: immunoSEQ multiplex PCR. The sample has around 550,000 clones; approximately 95% are singletons. Positively selected for CCR7, the CD45RO-negative cells used as naive CD8 cells excluded terminally differentiated effector memory CD45RA+ cells. Sequenced material: naive CD8+ T cells sorted from blood. The receptor comes from a woman in her twenties or thirties in good health.

The CDR3 DNA sequence: TGCAGCGTTGAAGGGACTAGCCGGGCAGATACGCAGTATTTT. Its protein product is CSVEGTSRADTQYF. This chain links TRBV29-1 with TRBJ2-3, with TRBD2 matching over 8 bases. Germline V gene lookup returns CDR1 SQVTM and CDR2 ANQGSEA. Trimming at V came to 1 base and at J to 4 bases, leaving 4 bases not matched to a gene. This CDR3 is 14 amino acids long.